The text below deals with one T cell receptor (beta chain). The sample belongs to a study of blood T cell repertoires in COVID-19. About the study: Whether acute or convalescent, the COVID-19 samples came from the United States, Italy and Spain. Nucleic acid was either cDNA or gDNA, and it came from T cells, B-cell-depleted T cells, or PBMCs.

In the original analysis: Estimated nucleated cell counts came from reference gene primer amplification. Repertoires were generated with immunoSEQ multiplex PCR, while TCRdb's copy carries only in-frame clones and drops some. The D gene and trimming were derived from the DNA, and the V and J assignments and clone size from that table. The data contain 200,000 to 300,000 clones, around nine tenths of them singletons. CDR1 is SGHVS and CDR2 is FNYEAQ in the germline V gene. The CDR3 covers 16 residues. V lost 2 bases, J lost 6 bases, and 5 bases stayed unmatched. The TCR sequence derives from a man aged 35 to 55 who had recovered from COVID-19. V gene TRBV7-6 combines with J gene TRBJ2-1, with 12 bases identical to TRBD2. Sequencing was performed on peripheral blood. The CDR3 reads CASSLIRTSGANEQFF. The CDR3 coding sequence is TGTGCCAGCAGCTTAATCAGGACTAGCGGGGCCAATGAGCAGTTCTTC.